By sample fraction, the clone carrying this T cell receptor (beta chain) is medium-sized. Its specificity is unknown. V lost 4 bases and J 5 bases, leaving 16 bases between the germline ends. Germline V gene lookup returns CDR1 SGDLS and CDR2 YYNGEE. This CDR3 region has 15 residues. The sorted Tregs were CD4+CD25+CD127-/low cells. Study outcomes and limitations: The TCR gene usage of tumor memory CD4+ T cells clustered together with blood and lymph node memory CD4+ cells and with lymph node naive CD4+ cells.

TCRdb re-called the 5' RACE reads with MiXCR, one entry per CDR3 protein. Of 35,000 to 50,000 distinct CDR3 sequences in the sample, around 20% were seen once. The chain is built from TRBV9 and TRBJ2-1; D possibly corresponds to TRBD1 (6 bases). This TCR derives from a female donor with breast cancer. The sample consisted of Tregs sorted from blood. The CDR3 DNA is TGTGCCAGCAGCCCGCGAGGGACATCTAACAATGAGCAGTTCTTC. It codes for CASSPRGTSNNEQFF.